The present entry profiles one TCR beta chain with its context. Its antigen is unknown. This sample was included in a study of identical twins. Broader study findings: Zero-insertion findings could be partly confounded by invariant cells (MAIT and iNKT cells).

There are 19 residues in the CDR3. Looked up from germline, CDR1 is KGHDR and CDR2 is SFDVKD. Trimming stripped 5 bases from V and 4 bases from J, with 27 bases between. Template switching, a step in the protocol, added a universal primer site, and cDNA carried unique molecular identifiers. TCRdb ran MiXCR on the 5' RACE reads and lists one entry per CDR3 protein. This sample has 1.5 million to 2 million distinct CDR3 sequences, with roughly 35% found just once. The source material was cord blood. The TCR was taken from a newborn girl in good health. V and J are TRBV24-1 and TRBJ2-3; D might be TRBD1 (6 bases). Here the CDR3 reads CATSAPRLRAAPGADTQYF. DNA for the CDR3: TGTGCCACCAGTGCTCCCAGACTCAGGGCAGCGCCAGGGGCAGATACGCAGTATTTT.